The source of this T cell receptor (beta chain) is a study of blood T cell repertoires in COVID-19. The Seattle patients joined while their infection was active and were tracked longitudinally afterward. V gave up 5 bases and J gave up 8 bases, with 12 bases separating them. The CDR3 has 13 amino acids. The table came from immunoSEQ multiplex PCR; TCRdb's copy has only in-frame clones and leaves some out. Of over 250,000 clones in the sample, roughly nine tenths are singletons; the top ten hold 2% to 2.5%. This clonotype was obtained from a woman aged 25-40 years with COVID-19, enrolled during active disease. Sequencing was carried out using peripheral blood. This chain joins TRBV12-3 or TRBV12-4 and TRBJ1-4; D not resolved. The CDR3 DNA sequence: TGTGCCAGCAGTCCACAACACCACGAAAAACTGTTTTTT. This gives the protein CASSPQHHEKLFF.